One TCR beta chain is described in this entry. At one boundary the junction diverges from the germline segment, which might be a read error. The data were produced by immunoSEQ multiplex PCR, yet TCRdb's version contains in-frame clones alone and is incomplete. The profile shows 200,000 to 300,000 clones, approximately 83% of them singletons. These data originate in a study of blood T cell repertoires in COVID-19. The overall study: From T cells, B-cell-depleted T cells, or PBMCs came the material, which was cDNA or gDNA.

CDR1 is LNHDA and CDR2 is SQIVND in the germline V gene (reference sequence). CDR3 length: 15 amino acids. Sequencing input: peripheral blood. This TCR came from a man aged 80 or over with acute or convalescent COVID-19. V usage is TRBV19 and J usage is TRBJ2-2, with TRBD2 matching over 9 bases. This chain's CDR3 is CASRIAGEYTGELFF. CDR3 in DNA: TGTGCCAGTAGGATAGCGGGGGAGTACACCGGGGAGCTGTTTTTT.